The rows below give T cell receptor beta chains drawn from one sample of a study of blood T cell repertoires in COVID-19. Measured with immunoSEQ multiplex PCR; TCRdb has only the in-frame clones, and not every one. The repertoire has around 160,000 clones, roughly four fifths of them found once; the top ten carry roughly 15%. The sample taken for sequencing was peripheral blood. The origin of the receptors is a human donor with acute or convalescent COVID-19. The donor label of this sample is uncertain. Both conserved end residues are trimmed from each CDR3. D genes are given only for firm matches.

j_call v_call d_call cdr3_aa
TRBJ1-1 TRBV7-9 TRBD1 ASSPDRGQEAF
TRBJ2-1 TRBV11-2 . ASSLVSSYNEQF
TRBJ2-5 TRBV4-1 TRBD1 ASSRRTGQGAGETQY
TRBJ1-3 TRBV19 TRBD1 ASKDRTTGNTIY
TRBJ2-1 TRBV7-8 . ASSRSIRGAITSNEQF
TRBJ2-2 TRBV6-2/TRBV6-3 . ASSGLGGSNTGELF
TRBJ1-1 TRBV12-5 . ASGPAGNTEAF
TRBJ2-7 TRBV21-1 . ASSNWDSYEQY
TRBJ1-2 TRBV10-3 . AISESQGHGARYT
TRBJ1-1 TRBV5-1 TRBD1 ASSPRQGEDTEAF
TRBJ2-7 TRBV4-3 TRBD1 ASSQDTGQGSYEQY
TRBJ1-1 TRBV6-5 TRBD1 ASMGQGAQDTEAF
TRBJ2-2 TRBV10-3 . AINPAGAHTGELF
TRBJ1-2 TRBV29-1 . SVGLPGDYGYT
TRBJ2-7 TRBV7-9 . ASSAPGGGNEQY
TRBJ2-7 TRBV2 TRBD1 ASSDWDRGPHEQY
TRBJ1-2 TRBV5-4 . ASSLPGGYGYT
TRBJ2-5 TRBV7-9 TRBD1 ASRRGQGDTQY
TRBJ2-7 TRBV6-5 TRBD1 ASSLGTGGVDEQY
TRBJ2-7 TRBV7-9 . ASSGWGGGEQY
TRBJ1-2 TRBV6-6 TRBD1 ASSPGTANYGYT
TRBJ2-3 TRBV27 . ASSLSGRGRGTDTQY
TRBJ1-2 TRBV7-2 . ASSLKGDGYT
TRBJ2-2 TRBV2 TRBD1 ASQDRGGNTGELF
TRBJ2-1 TRBV6-5 TRBD2 ASSPGLAVNEQF
TRBJ1-5 TRBV19 . ASSSPLGQPQH
TRBJ1-1 TRBV19 . ASSTGRGGTEAF
TRBJ1-6 TRBV10-3 TRBD1 AISADREDTYNSPLH
TRBJ1-1 TRBV5-1 . ASSSDIPSVTEAF